This T cell receptor (beta chain) is from a study of T cell repertoires in cytomegalovirus infection (dated by TCRdb to about 2019). As for the study more broadly: The HLA type of each donor mattered for the analysis, because public TCR beta signatures pointed to carriage of CMV infection along with the matching HLA type.

Results the study describes overall, beyond this receptor: The ex vivo response was dominated by HLA-C-restricted CMV-specific TCR beta clonotypes, which also provided the single most frequent clonotype in two of eight donors. In both this cohort and an independent cohort of approximately 350 donors, the cumulative frequency of public TCR beta family members distinguished carriers of CMV infection plus the relevant HLA type.

TCRdb shows the sequencer as Illumina HiSeq 1500. TCRdb passed the public sequencing reads through fastp at Q25 and MiXCR, retaining productive beta sequences. For every CDR3 protein sequence, its rows merge into one entry that carries the most common genes and DNA. Here the sample has 150,000 to 200,000 distinct CDR3 sequences; roughly 18% occur a single time. The top ten constitute around 20% of the sample. CDR1 is given as SQVTM and CDR2 as ANQGSEA, both from the germline V gene. The junction carries 12 bases between V and J, which are trimmed by 3 bases and 3 bases respectively. The CDR3 numbers 14 residues from cysteine through phenylalanine. The sequence is cut down to CDR3 DNA, 42 bases in frame from base 1. With respect to this clonotype: It has no known antigen specificity. No much larger clone exists at a distance of one base, and base qualities are not known.

This TCR was recovered from a human donor in good health (CMV status not recorded). Some clones in this sample may be carry-over from other donors' samples. Sequencing input: CD8+ T cells from PBMCs. The chain couples TRBV29-1 to TRBJ2-1, with the D call perhaps TRBD1 or TRBD2, each one matching 6 bases. The DNA sequence follows: TGCAGCGTTGACGGGGGCCCTGACTACAATGAGCAGTTCTTC. It translates as CSVDGGPDYNEQFF.